This T cell receptor beta chain is from a study of beta chain bispecific antibodies for T cell cancers. About the research overall: TRBV sequencing of surviving healthy T cells measured each family's depletion.

V dropped 3 bases and J dropped 3 bases, with 22 bases sitting between them. The CDR3 totals 18 residues. The germline CDR1 and CDR2 sequences are SGHKS and YYEKEE (reference sequence). Blood mononuclear cells were expanded for roughly 3 days using either OKT3 anti-CD3 antibody or CD3/CD28 beads. This clonotype appeared many times. What it binds is not known. Broader study findings: Normal T cells contributed less of the targeted TRBV signal than the leukemia cells did.

TCRdb fed the 5' RACE reads into MiXCR, producing one record per CDR3 protein. The table lists some 20,000 distinct CDR3 sequences, under 3% of them singletons. The TCR originated in a human donor in good health. Some clones in this sample may be carry-over from other donors' samples. The chain employs TRBV5-5 and TRBJ2-1; D might be TRBD2 (6 bases). Sequenced input: healthy donor T cells cultured with leukemia cells. As DNA, the CDR3 is TGTGCCAGCAGCTGGCCCCGGTCCTGGCGGGGTCTCTACAATGAGCAGTTCTTC. Its protein product is CASSWPRSWRGLYNEQFF. Combining the CDR3 with reference TRBV5-5 and TRBJ2-1 gives the whole variable domain DAGVTQSPTHLIKTRGQQVTLRCSPISGHKSVSWYQQVLGQGPQFIFQYYEKEERGRGNFPDRFSARQFPNYSSELNVNALLLGDSALYLCASSWPRSWRGLYNEQFFGPGTRLTVL.